The entry below describes one T cell receptor beta chain. There is no known antigen for this receptor. Per-base quality was not reported, and no clone a single base away is much larger than it. The data are from a study of T cell repertoires in cytomegalovirus infection (dated by TCRdb to about 2019). In terms of the full investigation: Donor HLA type was relevant to the analysis, because carriage of CMV infection together with the matching HLA type was indicated by public TCR beta signatures.

Sequenced on an Illumina HiSeq 1500. TCRdb reworked the public reads: Q25 trimming with fastp, MiXCR clone assembly, productive beta chains retained. All rows with the same CDR3 protein become a single entry with the most common DNA and genes. The sample has about 320,000 distinct CDR3 sequences on record, 9.5% of them singletons. Around 4.1% of the sample is in the top ten clones. General study outcomes and caveats: The ex vivo response was dominated by HLA-C-restricted CMV-specific TCR beta clonotypes, which also provided the single most frequent clonotype in two of eight donors. Cumulative frequency of public TCR beta family members discriminated carriers of CMV infection plus the relevant HLA type in this cohort and an independent approximately 360-donor cohort.

From cysteine to phenylalanine, the CDR3 is 16 amino acids long. Only the CDR3 portion is preserved as DNA: 48 bases, with reading frame beginning at the first base. Trimming leaves V shorter by 1 base and J shorter by 7 bases, with the junction holding 8 bases beyond the gene matches. The germline V gene sets CDR1 to SGHRS and CDR2 to YFSETQ. The clonotype was recovered from a human donor in good health (CMV status not recorded). Some clones in this sample may be carry-over from other donors' samples. What was sequenced was PBMCs. Here the chain combines TRBV5-1 and TRBJ2-2; TRBD2 fits 9 bases in the junction. The nucleotide sequence is given as TGCGCCAGCAGCTTGTCGGCGGGGGGGCAAGGCGGGGAGCTGTTTTTT. This gives the protein CASSLSAGGQGGELFF.